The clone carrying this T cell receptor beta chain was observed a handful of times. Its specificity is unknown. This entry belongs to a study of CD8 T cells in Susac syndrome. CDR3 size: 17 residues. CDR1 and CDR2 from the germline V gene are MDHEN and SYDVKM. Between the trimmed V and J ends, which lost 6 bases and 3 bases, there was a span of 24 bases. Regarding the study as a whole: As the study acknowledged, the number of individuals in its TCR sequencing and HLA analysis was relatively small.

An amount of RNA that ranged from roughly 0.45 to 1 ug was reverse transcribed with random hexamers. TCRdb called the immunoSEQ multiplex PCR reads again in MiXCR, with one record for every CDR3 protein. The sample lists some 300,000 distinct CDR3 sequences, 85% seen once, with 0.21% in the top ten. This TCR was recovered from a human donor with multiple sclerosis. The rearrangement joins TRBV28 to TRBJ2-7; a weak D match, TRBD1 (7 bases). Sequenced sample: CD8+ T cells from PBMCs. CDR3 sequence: CASSYMGAGGRDYEQYF. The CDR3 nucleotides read TGTGCCAGCAGCTATATGGGGGCAGGGGGGCGAGACTACGAGCAGTACTTC.